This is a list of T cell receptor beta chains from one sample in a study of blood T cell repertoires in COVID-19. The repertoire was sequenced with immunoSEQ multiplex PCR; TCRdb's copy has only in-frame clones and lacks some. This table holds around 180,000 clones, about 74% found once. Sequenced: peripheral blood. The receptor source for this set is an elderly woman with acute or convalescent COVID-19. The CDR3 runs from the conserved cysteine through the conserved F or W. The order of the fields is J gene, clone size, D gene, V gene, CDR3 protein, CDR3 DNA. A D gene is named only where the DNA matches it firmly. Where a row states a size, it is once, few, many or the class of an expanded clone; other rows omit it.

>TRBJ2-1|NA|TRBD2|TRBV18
CASSPGLAGDNEQFF
TGTGCCAGCTCACCTGGACTAGCGGGAGACAATGAGCAGTTCTTC
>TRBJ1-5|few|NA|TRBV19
CASSTPRGQLNQPQHF
TGTGCCAGTAGTACGCCCCGCGGGCAGCTCAATCAGCCCCAGCATTTT
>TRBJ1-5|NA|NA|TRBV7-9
CASSPGNQPQHF
TGTGCCAGCAGCCCCGGCAATCAGCCCCAGCATTTT
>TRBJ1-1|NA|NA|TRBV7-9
CASSLGQGNTEAFF
TGTGCCAGCAGCTTAGGTCAGGGAAACACCGAAGCTTTCTTT
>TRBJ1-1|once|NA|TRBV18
CASSPAPRGGGFF
TGTGCCAGCTCGCCCGCCCCCCGCGGTGGAGGGTTCTTT
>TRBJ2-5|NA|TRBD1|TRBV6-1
CASSEARGQGPQETQYF
TGTGCCAGCAGTGAAGCGCGTGGACAGGGACCCCAAGAGACCCAGTACTTC
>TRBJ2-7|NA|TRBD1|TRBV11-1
CASSSRQGESRREQYF
TGTGCCAGCAGTTCGAGACAGGGGGAATCTCGCCGCGAGCAGTACTTC
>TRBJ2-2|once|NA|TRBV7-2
CASSLEGVGTGELFF
TGTGCCAGCAGCCTAGAGGGGGTTGGGACCGGGGAGCTGTTTTTT
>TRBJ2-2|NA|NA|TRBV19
CTSSIGETGELFF
TGTACCAGTAGTATAGGTGAGACCGGGGAGCTGTTTTTT
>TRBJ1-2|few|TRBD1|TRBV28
CASSFYWTGGGYTF
TGTGCCAGCAGTTTCTATTGGACAGGGGGAGGCTACACCTTC
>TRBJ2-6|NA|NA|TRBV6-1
CASSEARRSSGANVLTF
TGTGCCAGCAGTGAAGCGCGGCGGTCCTCTGGGGCCAACGTCCTGACTTTC
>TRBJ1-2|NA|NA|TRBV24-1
CATSDSGGSNYGYTF
TGTGCCACCAGTGATTCGGGAGGCTCGAACTATGGCTACACCTTC
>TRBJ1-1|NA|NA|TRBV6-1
CASSEGGEEAAFF
TGTGCCAGCAGTGAAGGCGGGGAAGAGGCGGCTTTCTTT
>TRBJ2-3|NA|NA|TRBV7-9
CASSLTGTDTQYF
TGTGCCAGCAGCTTGACAGGTACAGATACGCAGTATTTT
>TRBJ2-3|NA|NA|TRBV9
CASSSSPTDTQYF
TGTGCCAGCAGCTCCTCCCCCACAGATACGCAGTATTTT
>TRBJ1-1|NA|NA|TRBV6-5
CASTWAGNTEAFF
TGTGCCAGCACCTGGGCAGGGAACACTGAAGCTTTCTTT
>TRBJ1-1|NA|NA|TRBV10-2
CASSESRGNTEAFF
TGCGCCAGCAGTGAGTCCAGGGGAAACACTGAAGCTTTCTTT
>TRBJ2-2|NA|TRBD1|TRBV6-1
CASRPGGNTGELFF
TGTGCCAGCAGGCCAGGGGGGAACACCGGGGAGCTGTTTTTT
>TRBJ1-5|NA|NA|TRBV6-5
CASSNQGTQPQHF
TGTGCCAGCAGCAACCAGGGTACTCAGCCCCAGCATTTT
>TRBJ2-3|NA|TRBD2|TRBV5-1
CASSLGIAGGPADTQYF
TGCGCCAGCAGCTTGGGAATAGCGGGAGGGCCCGCAGATACGCAGTATTTT
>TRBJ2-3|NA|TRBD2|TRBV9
CASSVDAGGETDTQYF
TGTGCCAGCAGCGTAGATGCGGGAGGAGAAACAGATACGCAGTATTTT
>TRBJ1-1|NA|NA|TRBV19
CARTRGDTEAFF
TGTGCCAGAACCAGGGGAGATACTGAAGCTTTCTTT
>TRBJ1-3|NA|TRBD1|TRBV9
CASSAPGTGGYGNTIYF
TGTGCCAGCAGCGCCCCCGGGACAGGGGGATATGGAAACACCATATATTTT
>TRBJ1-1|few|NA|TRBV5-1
CASSLRGMNTEAFF
TGCGCCAGCAGCTTGAGGGGCATGAACACTGAAGCTTTCTTT
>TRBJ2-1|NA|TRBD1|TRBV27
CASSKQGPAYNEQFF
TGTGCCAGCAGCAAACAGGGGCCCGCCTACAATGAGCAGTTCTTC
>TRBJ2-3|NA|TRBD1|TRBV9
CASSGDRVSTDTQYF
TGTGCCAGCAGCGGGGACAGGGTAAGCACAGATACGCAGTATTTT
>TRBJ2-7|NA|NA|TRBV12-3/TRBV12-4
CASSSLLSEQYF
TGTGCCAGCAGCTCCCTGTTATCGGAGCAGTACTTC
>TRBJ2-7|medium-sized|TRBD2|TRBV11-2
CASSPNPGTSDSYEQYF
TGTGCCAGCAGCCCCAACCCCGGGACTAGCGACTCCTACGAGCAGTACTTC
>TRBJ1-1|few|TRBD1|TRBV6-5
CASRGQGGANTEAFF
TGTGCCAGCAGGGGACAGGGGGGGGCTAACACTGAAGCTTTCTTT
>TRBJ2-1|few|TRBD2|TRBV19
CASSKRGDSGRALRGEQFF
TGTGCCAGTAGTAAACGGGGGGATAGCGGGAGGGCCCTGCGCGGTGAGCAGTTCTTC
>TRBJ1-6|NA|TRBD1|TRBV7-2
CASSLQGESPLHF
TGTGCCAGCAGCTTACAGGGGGAGTCACCCCTCCACTTT
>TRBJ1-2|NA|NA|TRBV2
CASGLGVGYGYTF
TGTGCCAGCGGTTTAGGGGTTGGCTATGGCTACACCTTC
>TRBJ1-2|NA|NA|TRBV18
CASSPPSGYYGYTF
TGTGCCAGCTCACCACCGTCGGGGTACTATGGCTACACCTTC
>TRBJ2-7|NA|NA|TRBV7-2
CASSLGALYEQYF
TGTGCCAGCAGCTTAGGGGCTTTGTACGAGCAGTACTTC
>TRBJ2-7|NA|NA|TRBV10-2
CASSESHFPSYEQYF
TGCGCCAGCAGTGAGTCTCACTTTCCCTCCTACGAGCAGTACTTC
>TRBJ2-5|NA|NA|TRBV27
CASSSLTEAGETQYF
TGTGCCAGCAGTTCCCTGACAGAAGCGGGAGAGACCCAGTACTTC
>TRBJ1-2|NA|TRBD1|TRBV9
CASSSRTGDNYGYTF
TGTGCCAGCAGCTCCCGGACAGGGGACAACTATGGCTACACCTTC
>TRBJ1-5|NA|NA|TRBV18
CASSPFEGSNQPQHF
TGTGCCAGCTCACCATTCGAGGGAAGCAATCAGCCCCAGCATTTT
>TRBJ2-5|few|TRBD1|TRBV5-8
CASSERQGVETQYF
TGTGCCAGCAGCGAGAGACAGGGGGTTGAGACCCAGTACTTC
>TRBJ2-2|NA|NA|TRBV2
CASEGERNTGELFF
TGTGCCTCCGAGGGAGAGAGGAACACCGGGGAGCTGTTTTTT
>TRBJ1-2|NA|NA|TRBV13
CASSLAGSWGERGYTF
TGTGCCAGCAGCTTAGCAGGGTCCTGGGGGGAGCGAGGCTACACCTTC
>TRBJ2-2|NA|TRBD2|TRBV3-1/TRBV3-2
CASSQTRGAGGGTGELFF
TGTGCCAGCAGCCAAACCCGAGGGGCGGGAGGAGGAACCGGGGAGCTGTTTTTT
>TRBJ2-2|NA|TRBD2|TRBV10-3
CAIRRGLAGGPVTGELFF
TGTGCCATCAGACGAGGACTAGCGGGAGGGCCTGTCACCGGGGAGCTGTTTTTT
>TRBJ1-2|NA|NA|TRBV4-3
CASSQESSFTTNGYTF
TGCGCCAGCAGCCAAGAGAGTTCCTTCACGACAAATGGCTACACCTTC
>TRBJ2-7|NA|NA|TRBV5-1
CASSLLAGVSYEQYF
TGCGCCAGCAGCTTGTTAGCAGGGGTTTCCTACGAGCAGTACTTC
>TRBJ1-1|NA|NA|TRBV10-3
CAIRWGENTEAFF
TGTGCCATCAGGTGGGGGGAAAACACTGAAGCTTTCTTT